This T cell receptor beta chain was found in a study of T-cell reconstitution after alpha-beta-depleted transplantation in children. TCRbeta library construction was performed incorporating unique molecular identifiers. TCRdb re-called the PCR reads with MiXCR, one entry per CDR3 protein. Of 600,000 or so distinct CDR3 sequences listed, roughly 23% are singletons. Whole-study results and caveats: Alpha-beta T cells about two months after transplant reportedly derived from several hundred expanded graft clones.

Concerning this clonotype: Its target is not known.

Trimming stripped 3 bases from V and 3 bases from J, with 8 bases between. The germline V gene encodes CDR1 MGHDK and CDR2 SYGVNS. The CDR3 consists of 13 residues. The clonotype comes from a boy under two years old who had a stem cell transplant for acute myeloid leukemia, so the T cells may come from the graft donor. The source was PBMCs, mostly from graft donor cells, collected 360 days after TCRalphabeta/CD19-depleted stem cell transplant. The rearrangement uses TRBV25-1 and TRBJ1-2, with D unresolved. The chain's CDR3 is CASSDLQHYGYTF. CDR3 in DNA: TGTGCCAGCAGTGATCTACAGCACTATGGCTACACCTTC.